Included here is one T cell receptor (beta chain) sequence, with context. Its antigen is as yet unknown. This specimen comes from a study of response to subunit inactivated influenza vaccine. The CDR3 spans 13 residues. Trimming left V 5 bases short and J 6 bases short, with 11 bases between. CDR1 and CDR2 (germline): SGHTA, FQGNSA. TCRdb re-analysed the RT-PCR reads in MiXCR, keeping a single row per CDR3 protein. This sample has about 310,000 distinct CDR3 sequences, with 21% found just once. Study-wide points: The authors offered the suggestion that each seasonal influenza vaccination recruits few new T cells.

The chain uses TRBV7-2 and TRBJ2-1; D call uncertain. The TCR comes from a man aged 50-75 years who received an inactivated influenza vaccine. The sample here was PBMCs from blood, taken less than 22 months after vaccination. The CDR3: CASSLRLGNEQFF. CDR3 nucleotides: TGTGCCAGCAGCCTAAGGTTGGGCAATGAGCAGTTCTTC.